This T cell receptor (delta chain) was identified in a study of γδ T cells in repeated Plasmodium falciparum infection. The wider study: Malian children with intense seasonal malaria exposure were compared with matched Australian children. Malian repertoires were sampled cross-sectionally without transmission and longitudinally through febrile malaria.

TCRdb re-identified clones in the multiplex PCR reads via CATT. This table has 85,000 to 95,000 delta-chain clones, almost 1.5% appearing once. Ten or more counts support this clone. A far larger clone differs by one base, so this is likely a read error. The sample carries other DNA sequences with the same CDR3. Germline values: CDR1 GEAIGNYY, CDR2 EKD. The CDR3 has 14 residues. Flow sorting of PBMC yielded separate Vgamma9/Vdelta2+ and Vdelta2-negative gammadelta T cell populations for bulk repertoire analysis. Sequencing was performed on gamma-delta T cells from blood. This chain connects TRDV2 to TRDJ1; 7 bases map to TRDD3. This TCR was recovered from a pool of human donors (malaria-infected and uninfected, not separated). As DNA, the CDR3 is TGTGCCTGCGACACTTTGGTACTGGGGGATAAACTCATCTTT. This sequence encodes CACDTLVLGDKLIF.